Sequencing of this T cell receptor beta chain was carried out in a study of cytomegalovirus exposure and HLA in healthy donors (dated by TCRdb to the late 2010s). The study in broad terms: An earlier analysis of about 560 of the donors reported approximately 280 Gb of sequence data and around 100 million unique TCR beta sequences obtained from about 170 million T cells. Roughly 320 gigabases of sequencing data and approximately 91 million unique TCR sequences made up an early release that covered approximately 620 HLA-typed donors. Genome-wide SNP genotypes for about 60% of the 666 donors were used in a later genetic analysis, which treated that subset as a discovery cohort. All discovery cohort repertoires had been generated on a single sequencing platform. Among roughly 370 genotyped donors of the cohort, an average of around 240,000 unique TCR beta nucleotide sequences were sequenced per donor, about a sixth of them non-productive. Along with the approximately 620-subject first cohort, a separate validation cohort of 120 different subjects was used. High-throughput TCR immunosequencing, statistical association of individual TCRs with disease status, and machine learning were combined to predict cytomegalovirus infection status. To study patterns of TCR occurrence, a later analysis re-analyzed previously published TCR beta repertoires from several hundred donors and added high-resolution HLA genotyping. The study was designed to test whether signatures of past pathogen exposure could be identified by cataloging public T cell receptors. The study used immunosequencing to profile the T cell repertoires of 670 or so subjects and linked those repertoires to cytomegalovirus serostatus. Both class I and class II loci were covered by HLA typing, at four-digit resolution. Typing coverage differed by locus: A, B, C, DRB1 and DQB1 were typed in about 620-630 donors, DQA1 in 500 to 550, DPA1 in 600 to 610, and DPB1 in roughly 450. In an earlier analysis of 587 of the donors, high-throughput TCR beta sequencing was used to judge whether each TCR beta V gene segment behaved as functional or pseudogenic. Donor age, sex, ethnicity and CMV serostatus were compiled together with the repertoire data. Among the roughly 380 genotyped donors, approximately 77% belonged to the genetic ancestry cluster associated with self-reported Caucasian donors. The later analysis used no new phenotypic data to find candidate immune exposures, relying instead on TCR beta sequences and their occurrence across donors. Several DR-DQ haplotypes were treated as single units for association and clustering because of strong linkage in the cohort.

The cohort consisted of 650 to 850 healthy bone marrow donors. At the time of sampling, all cohort members were nominally healthy, though unrecorded immune exposures were likely present. The donor was CMV seropositive and belonged to the group of 250 to 300 seropositive cohort members. A peripheral blood sample was provided by each donor, and peripheral blood mononuclear cells were used for TCR beta sequencing. The Qiagen DNeasy Blood Extraction Kit was used to extract genomic DNA from the blood cell samples. Preparation of the library involved the immunoSEQ multiplex PCR assay. The multiplex PCR relied on a mix of 60 forward primers for TCR Vbeta segments and 13 reverse primers for TCR Jbeta segments. The CDR3 region of rearranged TCR beta genes was amplified from genomic DNA by a multiplex PCR assay. On the Illumina HiSeq System, the amplified TCR beta libraries were sequenced as 87-base-pair reads. For the original study's pipeline: A later analysis tallied some 79 million unique TCR beta chains across the 666 repertoires, and about 10 million of those chains were shared by two or more donors. To remove PCR and sequencing errors, raw reads were error-corrected and collapsed into unique sequences using a nearest-neighbor algorithm that merged closely related sequences. To assign V, D and J gene segments, CDR3 sequences were aligned to IMGT reference sequences. Each retained sequence needed at least a six-nucleotide match to both a V gene segment and a J gene segment. A rearrangement was called productive if the CDR3 had no stop codons and remained in frame with V and J, and every other rearrangement was called non-productive. CDR3 was defined according to IMGT convention as the region running from the second conserved V-encoded cysteine to the conserved J-encoded phenylalanine. The earlier analysis of approximately 590 of the donors excluded any sequence lacking an unambiguous match to a single V gene segment. In an earlier analysis of approximately 550 of the donors, V segments were called functional above 56.7% productive rearrangements and were called segregating when the between-donor standard deviation exceeded 5%. A statistical classification framework was built for diagnosing cytomegalovirus status from the catalog of TCR beta chain sequences. In a later analysis, TCR nucleotide sequences were compared against IMGT/GENE-DB human TR gene sequences so that V and J genes could be assigned. In a later analysis, CDR3 sequences and most-parsimonious VDJ recombination scenarios were assigned using the TCRdist pipeline. In a later analysis, every TCR beta chain was defined by the combination of its CDR3 amino acid sequence and its V-gene family, and reads without a unique V-gene family were dropped. To address suspected cross-contamination and a sequencing artifact, a later analysis removed roughly 580 highly shared, low-generation-probability nucleotide sequences. A later analysis calculated a clonal expansion index for each public chain from normalized within-repertoire ranks of inferred template counts. In a later analysis, generation probabilities were computed using a VDJ recombination model fitted to out-of-frame rearrangements, and the results were checked against IGoR. In a later analysis, hypergeometric tests were used to score TCR-TCR, TCR-HLA and TCR-CMV co-occurrence, with a repertoire-size bias correction applied to TCR pairs. A later analysis estimated false discovery rates by permuting HLA or CMV assignments 20 times. In a later analysis, co-occurring TCRs were grouped using DBSCAN, and TCRdist sequence similarity was added for clustering within HLA-allele-positive subsets. Co-occurrence clustering excluded repertoires with fewer than 30,000 or more than 120,000 public chains, plus five with anomalous nucleotide sharing. Not all clones reach the TCRdb copy of this immuneACCESS table, which keeps in-frame sequences only. Checked studies attribute under half of the gap to unresolved V genes and leave the rest unexplained. For V, J and clone size, that table is used; D and trimming come from the DNA. This sample has 120,000 or so clones in its table, and 75% to 85% of those were observed once. The top ten constitute 11% of the sample.

Points the paper makes about the study in general: In a later analysis, several top co-occurrence clusters were reported to appear linked to parvovirus B19, influenza, CMV and Epstein-Barr virus. Correlated functional status among segregating V segments might be attributable to linkage disequilibrium, but an unknown experimental factor could not be ruled out. Most CMV-associated TCR beta chains appeared to be HLA-restricted in a later analysis, and the HLA associations seemed to be driven largely by CMV exposure. The authors suggested that the approach could potentially be extended to other disease states and immunological phenotypes. A total of around 150 TCR beta chains were listed by the study as associated with cytomegalovirus. Across donors, most TCR sequences were observed very rarely, whereas some public TCRs were present in many individuals. HLA typing was unavailable for some donors at each locus, so association tests used only the typed subset. When HLA alleles, especially DR and DQ, strongly co-occurred, attributing TCR associations to individual alleles was difficult. A few of the identified cytomegalovirus-associated TCR beta chains were confirmed in vitro to be specific for cytomegalovirus antigens. For the cohort, immune exposure information was limited to CMV serostatus. A further reported finding was that TCR beta sequences accurately predicted the HLA-A and HLA-B alleles for most subjects in the first cohort. According to a later analysis, TCR association rates differed among HLA loci, with DRB1 alleles showing the most associated TCRs and HLA-C alleles showing the fewest. V-gene and J-gene trimming of TCR beta chains was associated with a missense DCLRE1C variant in a later genetic analysis, and the association was replicated in an independent cohort. The classifier was reported to diagnose cytomegalovirus status with high specificity and sensitivity in both the original and validation cohorts. In a later analysis, HLA-associated TCR beta chains showed more clonal expansion and lower generation probabilities than non-associated chains that were equally common. Sequencing depth was assumed to be roughly uniform across donors in the presence/absence analyses, though that assumption may not hold. The earlier analysis of about 600 of the donors excluded roughly 16 rarely observed V segments, including chromosome 9 orphons, because counts were too low. A later analysis associated about 16,000 TCR beta sequences with specific HLA alleles at a false discovery rate of 0.05. According to a later genetic analysis, donors in an Asian-associated ancestry cluster had fewer N-insertions in productive TCRs than the approximately 700-donor mean. The cohort was sequenced for TCR beta chains only, and without alpha or paired-chain data the features that could be detected were limited. An earlier analysis of approximately 500 of the donors showed that most TCR beta V segments appeared in productive rearrangements either about 87% or about 30% of the time, which broadly matched IMGT annotations. The sequencing pipeline was judged likely to have produced a cluster of highly shared sequence variants as a technical artifact.

For this clone: Its antigen remains undetermined. No quality values exist for individual bases; no much larger clone is one base distant.

Sequenced: PBMCs. This clonotype was obtained from a male donor in good health and CMV-seropositive.

The DNA sequence follows: TGTGCCAGCAGTACCGGTGAGGGGGTATTAGGCTACACCTTC. It encodes CASSTGEGVLGYTF. Here the chain combines TRBV28 and TRBJ1-2; the D gene is perhaps TRBD1, on 6 matching bases. Taken from the germline V gene, the CDR1 and CDR2 loops are MDHEN and SYDVKM. The CDR3, cysteine through phenylalanine, is 14 amino acids long. The only DNA kept is the CDR3, 42 bases in frame from the first base. The junction carries 18 bases between V and J, which are trimmed by 5 bases and 8 bases respectively.